Presented here are 5 T cell receptor beta chains from one specimen sequenced in a study of early T cells in non-severe SARS-CoV-2 infection. TCRdb re-called the 5' RACE reads through MiXCR, storing one row per CDR3 protein. This repertoire shows more than 65,000 distinct CDR3 sequences, roughly 12% found once; its top ten account for around 2.8%. The sample here was whole blood, taken at baseline. The receptor source for this set is an adult who was a healthcare worker with PCR-confirmed SARS-CoV-2 infection or an uninfected control (not recorded which).

This clonotype was counted between two and nine times. The gene calls are TRBV11-2 and TRBJ2-3; the D is unclear. V dropped 0 bases and J dropped 2 bases, with 9 bases sitting between them. The CDR3 runs 15 residues. From germline, CDR1 is SGHAT and CDR2 FQNNGV. CDR3 residues: CASSLDGDLTDTQYF. The CDR3, as DNA: TGTGCCAGCAGCTTAGACGGAGACCTCACAGATACGCAGTATTTT.

This clonotype was counted ten times or more. V is TRBV5-1 and J is TRBJ2-3, with 7 bases fitting TRBD1. Germline CDR1 SGHRS, CDR2 YFSETQ. The CDR3 consists of 14 residues. J lost 4 bases, V lost 4 bases, and 6 bases had no gene match. Here the CDR3 DNA reads TGCGCCAGCAGCCGGGACAGAGGGGCAGATACGCAGTATTTT. This sequence encodes CASSRDRGADTQYF.

The rearrangement uses TRBV5-1 and TRBJ1-4; D ambiguous. V shed 4 bases and J shed 5 bases, with 9 bases lying between them. The CDR3 covers 13 residues. Germline CDR1 SGHRS, CDR2 YFSETQ. The CDR3 DNA reads as TGCGCCAGCAGCACCCGTGAGAATGAAAAACTGTTTTTT. Its translation: CASSTRENEKLFF.

This clonotype was observed many times. The chain uses TRBV29-1 and TRBJ1-2; 8 positions agree with TRBD1. Germline values: CDR1 SQVTM, CDR2 ANQGSEA. The CDR3 has 14 amino acids. V gave up 3 bases and J gave up 2 bases; unmatched junction bases: 5. CDR3 DNA sequence: TGCAGCGTTGACGAGGGACAGGTCAACTATGGCTACACCTTC. Protein product: CSVDEGQVNYGYTF.

This clonotype was found a few times. The chain employs TRBV20-1 and TRBJ2-3; D unclear. The V gene lost 6 bases and the J gene lost 2 bases, with 15 bases spanning the gap. Germline V gene lookup returns CDR1 DFQATT and CDR2 SNEGSKA (reference sequence). The CDR3 covers 14 residues. The CDR3 DNA reads as TGCAGTGCGCGAACGGCAGAAGACACAGATACGCAGTATTTT. Protein product: CSARTAEDTDTQYF.